The clone carrying this T cell receptor beta chain was seen a single time. The antigen is not known. The CDR3 loop spans 14 amino acids. V trimming: 8 bases; J trimming: 5 bases; junction bases outside the gene matches: 8. CDR1 is MNHEY and CDR2 is SMNVEV in the germline V gene (reference sequence). It was with 60 Vbeta and 13 Jbeta primers that the PCR ran. Profiling relied on immunoSEQ multiplex PCR, and the TCRdb table lists in-frame clones only, not all of them. The sample includes approximately 110,000 clones, more than 60% of them seen just once. This specimen belongs to a study of cytomegalovirus exposure and HLA in healthy donors. The study, taken as a whole, reports: The study assumed roughly uniform donor sequencing depth for presence/absence analyses. Immune exposure information available was restricted to CMV serostatus. Using the classifier, cytomegalovirus status was reportedly diagnosed with high specificity and sensitivity. For most subjects, TCR beta sequences were reported to predict HLA-A and HLA-B alleles with accuracy.

Sequences were obtained from PBMCs. The V call is TRBV27, the J call TRBJ1-1; 10 bases are shared with TRBD1. This receptor was taken from a woman aged 40 to 50 in good health and CMV-seronegative. The chain's CDR3 is CASGQTGGATEAFF. CDR3 in DNA: TGTGCCAGCGGCCAGACAGGGGGCGCAACTGAAGCTTTCTTT.